The 8 T cell receptor beta chains below all came from one sample that was sequenced in a study of cytomegalovirus exposure and HLA in healthy donors listed by TCRdb under 2017. The library came from the immunoSEQ multiplex PCR assay. For the multiplex PCR, a mixture combining 60 forward primers for TCR Vbeta segments and 13 reverse primers for TCR Jbeta segments was used. Imported from immuneACCESS, the table was reduced by TCRdb to in-frame sequences with V and J called. These copies leave out some clones; in studies compared against another copy, an unresolved V gene accounts for under half, and the cause of the remainder is not known. The sample profile shows around 170,000 clones; 65% to 80% of them were found once. Of the sample, 0.69% falls within the top ten clones. The sequencing sample was made of PBMCs. The receptors originated from a woman between 40 and 50 years old in good health and CMV-seronegative.

This chain links TRBV19 with TRBJ2-2; 8 bases are shared with TRBD2. The germline gives CDR1 LNHDA, CDR2 SQIVND (reference sequence). V gave up 10 bases and J gave up 6 bases; unmatched junction bases: 13. This CDR3 spans 15 amino acids. The DNA for the CDR3 is TGTGCCACCTCAACCCCGGGAGGGGGGGCCGGGGAGCTGTTTTTT. Protein: CATSTPGGGAGELFF.

The J gene is TRBJ1-6, the V gene TRBV11-3; D is unresolved. V was pared by 5 bases and J by 11 bases, with 16 bases between. The CDR3 covers 14 residues. Per germline, CDR1 SGHNT and CDR2 YENEEA. This CDR3 is CASSPSSAGTPLHF. CDR3 nucleotides: TGTGCCAGCAGCCCTTCCTCAGCGGGAACACCCCTCCACTTT. Full variable domain (outside the CDR3, taken from reference TRBV11-3 and TRBJ1-6): EAGVVQSPRYKIIEKKQPVAFWCNPISGHNTLYWYLQNLGQGPELLIRYENEEAVDDSQLPKDRFSAERLKGVDSTLKIQPAELGDSAVYLCASSPSSAGTPLHFGNGTRLTVT.

V is TRBV5-1 and J is TRBJ1-1; D gene unclear. Trimming left V 4 bases short and J 4 bases short, with 17 bases between. Germline V gene lookup returns CDR1 SGHRS and CDR2 YFSETQ. CDR3 length: 15 residues. This chain's CDR3 is CASSPNGGMGTEAFF. In DNA, the CDR3 is TGCGCCAGCAGCCCCAATGGAGGGATGGGCACTGAAGCTTTCTTT.

CDR3 sequence (DNA): TGCGCCAGCAGCGCCTCCGGGACAGGGGGCAATGAGCAGTTCTTC. Translating it yields CASSASGTGGNEQFF. The rearrangement joins TRBV5-1 to TRBJ2-1; 11 nucleotides line up with TRBD1. CDR1 is SGHRS, CDR2 YFSETQ, per germline. Losses at the gene ends were 4 bases for V and 6 bases for J; bases not matched to a gene: 6. CDR3 size: 15 residues.

Notes on this clone: Because it lacks the conserved phenylalanine or tryptophan at the end, this CDR3 is likely a read error. The chain couples TRBV6-5 to TRBJ1-3; D is unclear. The CDR3 runs 14 residues. V was clipped by 7 bases and J by 0 bases, with 10 bases between them. Looked up from germline, CDR1 is MNHEY and CDR2 is SVGAGI. In DNA, the CDR3 is TGTGCCAGCATCAAGAGGTCCTCTGGAAACACCATATATCTT. It specifies CASIKRSSGNTIYL.

The chain couples TRBV7-2 to TRBJ2-7, with 8 bases aligning to TRBD2. CDR1 and CDR2 from the germline V gene are SGHTA and FQGNSA. Trimming took 2 bases from V and 4 from J; bases not matched to a gene: 7. The CDR3 totals 15 residues. CDR3 residues: CASSLQSGSGYEQYF. DNA of the CDR3: TGTGCCAGCAGCTTACAAAGCGGGAGCGGGTACGAGCAGTACTTC.

The chain has TRBV7-9 and TRBJ1-1; 8 bases match TRBD1. CDR3 length: 16 amino acids. Germline CDR1 reads SEHNR; CDR2 reads FQNEAQ (reference sequence). The J segment lost 4 bases and the V segment lost 5 bases, leaving 12 bases of the junction unmatched. The CDR3 loop reads CASSRFTGGDGTEAFF. In DNA, the CDR3 is TGTGCCAGCAGCCGATTTACAGGGGGGGACGGCACTGAAGCTTTCTTT.

This clone was picked up a small number of times. The V gene is TRBV4-1, the J gene TRBJ2-5, with D unclear. Trimming took 0 bases from V and 5 from J, leaving 13 bases between them. The length of the CDR3 is 15 residues. Germline assignment: CDR1 MGHRA and CDR2 YSYEKL. The CDR3 bases are TGCGCCAGCAGCCAAGACGGAGACGCATGGGAGACCCAGTACTTC. Protein sequence: CASSQDGDAWETQYF.